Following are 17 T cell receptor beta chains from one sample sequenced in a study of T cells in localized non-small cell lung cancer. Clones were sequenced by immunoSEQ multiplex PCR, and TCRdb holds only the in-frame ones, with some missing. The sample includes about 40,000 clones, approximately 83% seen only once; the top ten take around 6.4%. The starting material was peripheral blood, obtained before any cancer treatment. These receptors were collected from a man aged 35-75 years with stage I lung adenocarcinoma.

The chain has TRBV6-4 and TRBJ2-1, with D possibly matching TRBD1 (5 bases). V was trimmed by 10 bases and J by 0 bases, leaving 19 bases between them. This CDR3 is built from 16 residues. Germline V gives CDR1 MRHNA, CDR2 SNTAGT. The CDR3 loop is CANRTPGRSSYNEQFF. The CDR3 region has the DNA TGTGCCAACCGAACCCCAGGGCGGAGCTCCTACAATGAGCAGTTCTTC.

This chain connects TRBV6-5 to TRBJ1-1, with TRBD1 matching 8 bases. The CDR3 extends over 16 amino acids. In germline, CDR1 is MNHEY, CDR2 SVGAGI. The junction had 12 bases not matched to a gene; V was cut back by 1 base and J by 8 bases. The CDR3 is CASSYLQGGRKFEAFF. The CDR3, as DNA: TGTGCCAGCAGTTACTTACAGGGGGGTCGAAAGTTCGAAGCTTTCTTT.

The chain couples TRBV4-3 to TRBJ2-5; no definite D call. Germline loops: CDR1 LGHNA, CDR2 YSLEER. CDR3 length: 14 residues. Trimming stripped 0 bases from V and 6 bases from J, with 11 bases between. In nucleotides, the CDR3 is TGCGCCAGCAGCCAAGATCGCTACGTAAAGACCCAGTACTTC. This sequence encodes CASSQDRYVKTQYF.

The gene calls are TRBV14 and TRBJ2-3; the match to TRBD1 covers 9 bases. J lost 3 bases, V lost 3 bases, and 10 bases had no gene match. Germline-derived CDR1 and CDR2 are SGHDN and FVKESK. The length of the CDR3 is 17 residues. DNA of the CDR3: TGTGCCAGCAGCCACTTACAGGGGGCGATTTCAACAGATACGCAGTATTTT. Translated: CASSHLQGAISTDTQYF.

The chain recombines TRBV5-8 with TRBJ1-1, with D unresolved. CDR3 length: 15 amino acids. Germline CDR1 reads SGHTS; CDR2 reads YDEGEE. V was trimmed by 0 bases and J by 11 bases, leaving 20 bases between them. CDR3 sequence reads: CASSLGSGPNIYAFF. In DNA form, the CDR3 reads TGTGCCAGCAGCTTGGGAAGCGGGCCCAATATCTATGCTTTCTTT.

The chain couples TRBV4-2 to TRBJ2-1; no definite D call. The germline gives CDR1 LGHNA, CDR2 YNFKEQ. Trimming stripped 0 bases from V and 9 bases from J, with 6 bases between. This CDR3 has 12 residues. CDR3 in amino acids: CASSQDRAEQFF. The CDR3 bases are TGTGCCAGCAGCCAAGATCGTGCTGAGCAGTTCTTC.

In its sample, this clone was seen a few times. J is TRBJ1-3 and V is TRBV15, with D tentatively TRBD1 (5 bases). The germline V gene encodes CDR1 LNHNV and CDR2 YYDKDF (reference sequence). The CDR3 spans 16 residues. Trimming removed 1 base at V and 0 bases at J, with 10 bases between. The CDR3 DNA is TGTGCCACCAGCAGAGTCAGGGAAATCTCTGGAAACACCATATATTTT. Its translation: CATSRVREISGNTIYF.

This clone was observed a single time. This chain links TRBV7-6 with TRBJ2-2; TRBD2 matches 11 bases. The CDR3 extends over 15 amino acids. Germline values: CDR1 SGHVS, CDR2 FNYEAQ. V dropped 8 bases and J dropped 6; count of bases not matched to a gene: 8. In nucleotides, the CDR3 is TGTGCCAGCGCACTAGCGGGAGTACTTGCCGGGGAGCTGTTTTTT. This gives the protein CASALAGVLAGELFF. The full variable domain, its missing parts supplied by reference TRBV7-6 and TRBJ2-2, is GAGVSQSPRYKVTKRGQDVALRCDPISGHVSLYWYRQALGQGPEFLTYFNYEAQQDKSGLPNDRFSAERPEGSISTLTIQRTEQRDSAMYRCASALAGVLAGELFFGEGSRLTVL.

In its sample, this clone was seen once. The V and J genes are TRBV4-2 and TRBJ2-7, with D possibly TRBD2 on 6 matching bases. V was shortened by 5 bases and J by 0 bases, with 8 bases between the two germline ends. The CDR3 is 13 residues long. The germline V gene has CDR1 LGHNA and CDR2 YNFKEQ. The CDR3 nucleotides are TGTGCCAGCAGCTCGGACTACTCCTACGAGCAGTACTTC. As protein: CASSSDYSYEQYF.

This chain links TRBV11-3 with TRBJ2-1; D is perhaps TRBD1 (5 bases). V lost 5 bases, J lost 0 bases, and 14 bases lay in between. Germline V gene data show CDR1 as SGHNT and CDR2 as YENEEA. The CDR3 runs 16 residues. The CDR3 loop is CASSLSQGLSYNEQFF. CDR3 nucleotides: TGTGCCAGCAGCCTATCCCAGGGTCTCTCCTACAATGAGCAGTTCTTC.

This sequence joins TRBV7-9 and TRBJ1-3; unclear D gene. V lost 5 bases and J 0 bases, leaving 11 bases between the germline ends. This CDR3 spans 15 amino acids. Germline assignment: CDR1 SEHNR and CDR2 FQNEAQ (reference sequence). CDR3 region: CASSPAVISGNTIYF. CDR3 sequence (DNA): TGTGCCAGCAGCCCAGCAGTGATCTCTGGAAACACCATATATTTT.

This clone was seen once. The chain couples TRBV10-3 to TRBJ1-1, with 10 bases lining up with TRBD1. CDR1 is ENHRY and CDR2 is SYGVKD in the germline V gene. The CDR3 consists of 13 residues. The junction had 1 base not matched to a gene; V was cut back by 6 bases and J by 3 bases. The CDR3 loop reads CAIRGTGDTEAFF. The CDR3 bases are TGTGCCATCAGGGGGACAGGGGACACTGAAGCTTTCTTT.

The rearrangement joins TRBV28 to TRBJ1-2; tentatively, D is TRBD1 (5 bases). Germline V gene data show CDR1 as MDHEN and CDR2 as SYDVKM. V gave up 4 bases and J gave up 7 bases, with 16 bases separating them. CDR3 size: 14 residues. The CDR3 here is CASSWGRGIAGYTF. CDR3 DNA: TGTGCCAGCAGTTGGGGAAGGGGAATAGCTGGCTACACCTTC.

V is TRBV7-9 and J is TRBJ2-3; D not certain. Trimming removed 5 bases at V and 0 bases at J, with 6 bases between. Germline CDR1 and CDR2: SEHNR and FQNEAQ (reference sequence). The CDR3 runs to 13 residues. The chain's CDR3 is CASSISSTDTQYF. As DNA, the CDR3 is TGTGCCAGCAGCATCTCTAGCACAGATACGCAGTATTTT. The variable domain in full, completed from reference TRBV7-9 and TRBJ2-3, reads DTGVSQNPRHKITKRGQNVTFRCDPISEHNRLYWYRQTLGQGPEFLTYFQNEAQLEKSRLLSDRFSAERPKGSFSTLEIQRTEQGDSAMYLCASSISSTDTQYFGPGTRLTVL.

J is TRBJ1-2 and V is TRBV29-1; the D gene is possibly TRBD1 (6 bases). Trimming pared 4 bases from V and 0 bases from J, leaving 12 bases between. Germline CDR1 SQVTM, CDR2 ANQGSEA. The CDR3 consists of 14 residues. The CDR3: CSVVEGGANYGYTF. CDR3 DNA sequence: TGCAGCGTTGTGGAGGGGGGAGCTAACTATGGCTACACCTTC.

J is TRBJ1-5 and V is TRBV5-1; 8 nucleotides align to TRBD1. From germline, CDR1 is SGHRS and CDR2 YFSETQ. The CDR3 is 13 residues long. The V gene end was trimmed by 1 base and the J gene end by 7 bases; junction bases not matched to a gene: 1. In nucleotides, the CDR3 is TGCGCCAGCAGCTTGACAGGGGGGCAGCCCCAGCATTTT. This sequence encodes CASSLTGGQPQHF.

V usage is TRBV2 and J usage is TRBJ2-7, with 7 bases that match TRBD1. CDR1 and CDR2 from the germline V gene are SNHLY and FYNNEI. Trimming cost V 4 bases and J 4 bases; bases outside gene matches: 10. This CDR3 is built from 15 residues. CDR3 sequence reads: CASSGPTGRMYEQYF. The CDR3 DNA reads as TGTGCCAGCAGTGGCCCGACAGGGCGTATGTACGAGCAGTACTTC.